These 29 T cell receptor beta chains were all obtained from the same sample, sequenced in a study of identical twins. TCRdb used MiXCR to reprocess the 5' RACE reads, holding one entry per CDR3 protein. The sample yields 450,000 or so distinct CDR3 sequences, more than 20% seen once. The same data also contributed to another study, on T cells expressing NK-cell markers.

The sample was CD4+ T cells sorted from blood. The receptor set was obtained from a woman aged 18-35 years in good health.

This clonotype was found a few times. This CDR3 reads CASSPNRGTYEQYF. CDR3 sequence (DNA): TGTGCCAGCAGCCCCAACAGGGGGACCTACGAGCAGTACTTC. The rearrangement joins TRBV4-2 to TRBJ2-7; 8 positions agree with TRBD1. Germline V CDR1 and CDR2: LGHNA, YNFKEQ. There are 14 residues in the CDR3. V lost 4 bases, J lost 2 bases, and 4 bases stayed unmatched.

This clonotype was seen only a few times. CDR3 bases: TGTGCCAGCAGCTTAGTCTCCGACCGGGCTTTCTTT. Its protein product is CASSLVSDRAFF. The chain combines TRBV7-9 with TRBJ1-1, with no clear D. Germline assignment: CDR1 SEHNR and CDR2 FQNEAQ (reference sequence). The V and J ends lost 1 base and 11 bases respectively, with 11 bases between them. The CDR3 length is 12 residues. The full variable domain, completed using reference TRBV7-9 and TRBJ1-1, is DTGVSQNPRHKITKRGQNVTFRCDPISEHNRLYWYRQTLGQGPEFLTYFQNEAQLEKSRLLSDRFSAERPKGSFSTLEIQRTEQGDSAMYLCASSLVSDRAFFGQGTRLTVV.

The rearrangement uses TRBV30 and TRBJ2-7; 7 bases match TRBD1. The ends lost 4 bases at V and 3 bases at J; junction bases unmatched: 9. Germline assignment: CDR1 GTSNPN and CDR2 SVGIG (reference sequence). The CDR3 is 14 residues long. CDR3: CAWTPGQWDYEQYF. CDR3 DNA sequence: TGTGCCTGGACTCCGGGACAGTGGGACTACGAGCAGTACTTC.

Only a few counts were recorded for this clonotype. V is TRBV7-8 and J is TRBJ2-5; TRBD1 aligns across 11 bases. The CDR3 runs to 16 residues. The germline V gene encodes CDR1 SGHVS and CDR2 FQNEAQ. After removal of 1 base from V and 2 bases from J, the junction contained 3 bases not matched to a gene. In nucleotides, the CDR3 is TGTGCCAGCAGCTTAGGTCGGGACAGGGGGCAAGAGACCCAGTACTTC. Residues: CASSLGRDRGQETQYF.

The chain has TRBV6-5 and TRBJ2-1; the D call may be TRBD1 or TRBD2 (6 bases each). The CDR3 is made up of 16 amino acids. V lost 4 bases to trimming and J lost 15 bases, with 28 bases between them. Germline CDR1 is MNHEY and CDR2 is SVGAGI. CDR3 DNA sequence: TGTGCCAGCAGTTTAAGGGGGGCTGCCGGGCAGAAAAAGCCGTTCTTC. Its translation is CASSLRGAAGQKKPFF.

This clonotype was counted a few times. This sequence joins TRBV10-3 and TRBJ2-2; 8 bases fit TRBD1. The CDR3 length is 16 residues. Germline V gene sequence: CDR1 ENHRY, CDR2 SYGVKD. The ends lost 4 bases at V and 1 base at J; junction bases unmatched: 5. The CDR3 DNA reads TGTGCCATCAGTGCCACGACAGGGGTGAACACCGGGGAGCTGTTTTTT. Translation: CAISATTGVNTGELFF.

This clonotype was seen a few times. The V and J genes are TRBV12-3 or TRBV12-4 and TRBJ1-2; D is unclear. Trimming shortened V by 3 bases and J by 13 bases, and 3 bases separated the two germline ends. The CDR3 consists of 8 residues. The CDR3 bases are TGTGCCAGCAGTTTCGCCACCTTC. Its protein product is CASSFATF.

V usage is TRBV19 and J usage is TRBJ2-3; D possibly corresponds to TRBD2 (5 bases). Trimming stripped 3 bases from V and 2 bases from J, with 12 bases between. Germline values: CDR1 LNHDA, CDR2 SQIVND (reference sequence). This CDR3 has 15 amino acids. CDR3 DNA: TGTGCCAGTAGTATTAGCGCATTCTTCACAGATACGCAGTATTTT. It is translated as CASSISAFFTDTQYF.

The sample holds a few counts of this clonotype. The chain carries TRBV24-1 and TRBJ2-7; tentatively, D is TRBD2 (5 bases). Trimming removed 2 bases from V and 3 bases from J, with 13 bases in between. Germline V gene lookup returns CDR1 KGHDR and CDR2 SFDVKD. This CDR3 is built from 15 residues. The CDR3 protein is CATSDYAGMYYEQYF. The CDR3 coding sequence is TGTGCCACCAGTGATTATGCCGGGATGTACTACGAGCAGTACTTC.

The chain joins TRBV30 to TRBJ2-1, with TRBD2 identical over 11 bases. The CDR3 is 13 amino acids. Germline V gene data show CDR1 as GTSNPN and CDR2 as SVGIG (reference sequence). The ends lost 4 bases at V and 7 bases at J; junction bases unmatched: 3. In DNA form, the CDR3 reads TGTGCCTGGAAGTTAGCGGGAGGGAATGAGCAGTTCTTC. This sequence encodes CAWKLAGGNEQFF. Using reference TRBV30 and TRBJ2-1 for the parts outside the CDR3, the full variable domain is SQTIHQWPATLVQPVGSPLSLECTVEGTSNPNLYWYRQAAGRGLQLLFYSVGIGQISSEVPQNLSASRPQDRQFILSSKKLLLSDSGFYLCAWKLAGGNEQFFGPGTRLTVL.

This rearrangement joins TRBV6-1 to TRBJ2-7, with a tentative D call TRBD1 (6 bases). With 6 bases removed from V and 8 bases from J, the gap between germline ends came to 14 bases. Germline V CDR1 and CDR2: MNHNS, SASEGT. The CDR3 is made up of 12 amino acids. The CDR3 region is CASSGNRAQQYF. The CDR3 coding sequence is TGTGCCAGCAGCGGGAACAGGGCGCAGCAGTACTTC.

At least ten counts were recorded for this clonotype. The rearrangement joins TRBV12-3 or TRBV12-4 to TRBJ1-1, with 8 bases that match TRBD1. V shed 6 bases, J shed 1 base, and the junction held 4 bases outside the gene matches. The CDR3 extends over 14 amino acids. The DNA of the CDR3 is TGTGCCAGCAGATCACAGGGGGGGAACACTGAAGCTTTCTTT. Translation gives CASRSQGGNTEAFF.

The V gene is TRBV7-9, the J gene TRBJ1-1; D is uncertain. The CDR3 has 15 residues. Germline V lookup: CDR1 SEHNR, CDR2 FQNEAQ (reference sequence). The V end was cut by 5 bases, the J end by 0 bases, with 13 bases between. The CDR3 DNA follows: TGTGCCAGCAGCGCGGAGAGTGGGATGAACACTGAAGCTTTCTTT. Translation: CASSAESGMNTEAFF.

This rearrangement joins TRBV20-1 to TRBJ1-1, with TRBD1 matching 7 bases. The CDR3 sequence is 13 residues long. The germline CDR1 and CDR2 sequences are DFQATT and SNEGSKA (reference sequence). The V gene end was trimmed by 6 bases and the J gene end by 3 bases; junction bases not matched to a gene: 7. CDR3 in DNA: TGCAGTGCAAGCAGGGGGGCTGACACTGAAGCTTTCTTT. Its translation is CSASRGADTEAFF.

Written as DNA, the CDR3 is TGTGCCAGCAGTCCTAGGGTAGCGGGGGGCCCAGAGACCCAGTACTTC. This translates into CASSPRVAGGPETQYF. This chain connects TRBV12-3 or TRBV12-4 to TRBJ2-5, with 10 bases aligning to TRBD2. Trimming took 5 bases from V and 4 from J; bases not matched to a gene: 10. This CDR3 is built from 16 residues.

This chain uses TRBV6-1 with TRBJ2-1; a possible D gene is TRBD2 (6 bases). V was shortened by 6 bases and J by 9 bases, with 15 bases between the two germline ends. Germline CDR1 and CDR2: MNHNS and SASEGT. This CDR3 spans 13 amino acids. The CDR3 DNA is TGTGCCAGCAGGGCTAGCGAAAACTCTGAGCAGTTCTTC. Translation: CASRASENSEQFF.

This clonotype has a handful of counts. J is TRBJ2-2 and V is TRBV20-1; 9 bases align to TRBD2. Per the germline V gene, CDR1 is DFQATT and CDR2 is SNEGSKA (reference sequence). The CDR3 has 16 residues. V lost 5 bases to trimming and J lost 6 bases; unmatched junction nucleotides: 13. For the CDR3, the DNA is TGCAGTGCTGAGGTTCGAGGTAGCGGGGGCTCCGGGGAGCTGTTTTTT. Translation gives CSAEVRGSGGSGELFF.

The CDR3 reads CASRSPPPSGSADTQYF. For the CDR3, the DNA is TGTGCCAGCAGGTCCCCGCCCCCCAGCGGGAGCGCAGATACGCAGTATTTT. The chain is built from TRBV2 and TRBJ2-3; 8 nucleotides agree with TRBD2. Germline CDR1 reads SNHLY; CDR2 reads FYNNEI. V trimming: 6 bases; J trimming: 4 bases; junction bases outside the gene matches: 15. The CDR3 spans 17 residues.

The chain has TRBV29-1 and TRBJ2-2; D gene unclear. V was pared by 5 bases and J by 0 bases, with 10 bases between. The CDR3 runs 14 residues. Germline V lookup: CDR1 SQVTM, CDR2 ANQGSEA. Here the CDR3 DNA reads TGCAGCGTTTACGGCACCGCGAACACCGGGGAGCTGTTTTTT. The encoded protein is CSVYGTANTGELFF.

This clonotype was observed a few times. V and J are TRBV20-1 and TRBJ2-1; weak D call: TRBD2 (6 bases). The germline CDR1 and CDR2 sequences are DFQATT and SNEGSKA (reference sequence). Trimming shortened V by 4 bases and J by 8 bases, and 21 bases separated the two germline ends. This CDR3 region has 15 residues. In DNA, the CDR3 is TGCAGTGCTACCCCCACGGCGGGAAGAGTCGATGAGCAGTTCTTC. This codes for CSATPTAGRVDEQFF.

This chain joins TRBV11-2 and TRBJ2-1; TRBD2 might be the D (5 bases). The CDR3 runs 16 residues. Germline CDR1 reads SGHAT; CDR2 reads FQNNGV. Trimming cost V 5 bases and J 7 bases, with 21 bases left between them. CDR3 in DNA: TGTGCCAGCAGCCCTCTGCAAGGGTGGGAGAGGAATGAGCAGTTCTTC. Translating gives CASSPLQGWERNEQFF.

The J gene is TRBJ1-5, the V gene TRBV19; a weak D match, TRBD1 (5 bases). Trimming pared 4 bases from V and 0 bases from J, leaving 13 bases between. This CDR3 region has 16 residues. The germline V gene encodes CDR1 LNHDA and CDR2 SQIVND (reference sequence). CDR3 sequence: CASSTRQGYSNQPQHF. In nucleotides, the CDR3 is TGTGCCAGTAGTACCCGGCAGGGTTATAGCAATCAGCCCCAGCATTTT.

This chain joins TRBV5-1 and TRBJ1-1; tentatively, D is TRBD1 (5 bases). The CDR3 is 14 residues long. Germline V lookup: CDR1 SGHRS, CDR2 YFSETQ. The V end was cut by 2 bases, the J end by 4 bases, with 12 bases between. CDR3 in amino acids: CASSFQGTGTEAFF. CDR3 in DNA: TGCGCCAGCAGCTTCCAGGGTACGGGCACTGAAGCTTTCTTT.

This rearrangement joins TRBV12-3 or TRBV12-4 to TRBJ1-6, with a tentative D call TRBD1 (5 bases). The CDR3 extends over 14 amino acids. Trimming took 7 bases from V and 6 from J, leaving 13 bases between them. The CDR3 here is CASTRQPTNSPLHF. The CDR3, as DNA: TGTGCCAGCACCCGACAGCCCACTAATTCACCCCTCCACTTT.

The CDR3 bases are TGCAGTGCTAGAGCCATAATTCGCGGGTCTTACAATGAGCAGTTCTTC. It specifies CSARAIIRGSYNEQFF. The chain combines TRBV20-1 with TRBJ2-1; perhaps TRBD2 as D (5 bases). There are 16 residues in the CDR3. Germline lookup yields CDR1 DFQATT and CDR2 SNEGSKA (reference sequence). Trimming cost V 1 base and J 4 bases, with 17 bases left between them.

In this sample, this clonotype turned up once. The V and J genes are TRBV5-6 and TRBJ1-5; TRBD1 matches at 10 bases. The CDR3 runs to 17 residues. With 2 bases clipped from V and 6 bases from J, the junction kept 11 bases outside the gene matches. Germline lookup yields CDR1 SGHDT and CDR2 YYEEEE. CDR3 region: CASSFRPGTGAFQPQHF. CDR3 nucleotide sequence: TGTGCCAGCAGCTTCCGCCCGGGGACAGGGGCATTTCAGCCCCAGCATTTT. Supplemented by reference TRBV5-6 and TRBJ1-5, the full variable domain reads DAGVTQSPTHLIKTRGQQVTLRCSPKSGHDTVSWYQQALGQGPQFIFQYYEEEERQRGNFPDRFSGHQFPNYSSELNVNALLLGDSALYLCASSFRPGTGAFQPQHFGDGTRLSIL.

The J gene is TRBJ1-4, the V gene TRBV12-3 or TRBV12-4; tentative D call: TRBD1 (6 bases). The CDR3 runs 14 residues. The ends were cut back, 6 bases at V and 7 bases at J, with 15 bases in the middle. CDR3 in amino acids: CASSHGWGAEKLFF. Written as DNA, the CDR3 is TGTGCCAGCAGCCACGGGTGGGGGGCTGAAAAACTGTTTTTT.

A single count supports this clonotype. The chain has TRBV7-2 and TRBJ2-7; D possibly uses TRBD1 or TRBD2 (5 bases each). The CDR3 is 13 residues long. Trimming left V 5 bases short and J 6 bases short, with 14 bases between. In germline, CDR1 is SGHTA, CDR2 FQGNSA. CDR3 sequence (DNA): TGTGCCAGCAGCCCCACGACGGGGCCCGAGCAGTACTTC. It codes for CASSPTTGPEQYF.

The chain combines TRBV10-3 with TRBJ2-3, with D uncertain. Between the trimmed V and J ends, which lost 7 bases and 3 bases, there was a span of 14 bases. There are 14 residues in the CDR3. Per the germline V gene, CDR1 is ENHRY and CDR2 is SYGVKD. The CDR3 coding sequence is TGTGCCATCAAGGAGTGGCAGTCAACAGATACGCAGTATTTT. It specifies CAIKEWQSTDTQYF.